This T cell receptor (beta chain) appears in the sequencing data of a study of cytomegalovirus exposure and HLA in healthy donors. This CDR3 spans 15 amino acids. V gave up 4 bases and J gave up 2 bases; unmatched junction bases: 7. The germline gives CDR1 SGHDN, CDR2 FVKESK. The PCR was carried out with 60 Vbeta primers and 13 Jbeta primers. The data were produced by immunoSEQ multiplex PCR, yet TCRdb's version contains in-frame clones alone and is incomplete. The table has some 130,000 clones, roughly 77% seen once; the top ten hold about 4.5%. The chain joins TRBV14 to TRBJ2-7, with 8 bases aligning to TRBD1. The receptor's source is a man aged 25-45 years in good health. Sequenced sample: PBMCs. This chain's CDR3 is CASSPDRGLTYEQYF. The CDR3 bases are TGTGCCAGCAGCCCAGACAGGGGCCTAACCTACGAGCAGTACTTC.